These 26 T cell receptor beta chains were sequenced from one sample in a study of T cells after yellow fever vaccination. A single record per CDR3 protein comes from TCRdb applying MiXCR to the 5' RACE reads. The sample contains roughly 310,000 distinct CDR3 sequences, less than 4.5% of which appear only once. Sequences were derived from PBMCs, sampled on the day of the yellow fever booster vaccination. The receptors derive from a young man who received the YFV17D yellow fever vaccine.

The chain links TRBV7-3 to TRBJ2-1, with 14 bases matching TRBD2. From germline, CDR1 is SGHTA and CDR2 FQGTGA. Germline trimming cut 5 bases from V and 10 bases from J; bases unmatched to any gene: 4. The CDR3 is made up of 14 amino acids. The CDR3: CASSQGTSGGEQFF. CDR3 DNA sequence: TGTGCCAGCAGCCAAGGGACTAGCGGGGGAGAGCAGTTCTTC.

The V call is TRBV4-3, the J call TRBJ1-2; D is unclear. Germline V gives CDR1 LGHNA, CDR2 YSLEER. The germline V and J ends were trimmed by 0 bases and 2 bases, with 13 bases remaining between them. The CDR3 is made up of 16 amino acids. As DNA, the CDR3 is TGCGCCAGCAGCCAAGATTCTTCACAGCGCAACTATGGCTACACCTTC. Protein: CASSQDSSQRNYGYTF.

This clonotype appeared a few times. The chain joins TRBV5-6 to TRBJ1-5; D is possibly TRBD1 (5 bases). Germline CDR1 SGHDT, CDR2 YYEEEE. V gave up 0 bases and J gave up 2 bases, with 9 bases separating them. CDR3 size: 15 residues. The CDR3 region has the DNA TGTGCCAGCAGCTTGGGACAGTGGGGCAATCAGCCCCAGCATTTT. Translating it yields CASSLGQWGNQPQHF. Looking up the rest from reference TRBV5-6 and TRBJ1-5 gives the full variable domain: DAGVTQSPTHLIKTRGQQVTLRCSPKSGHDTVSWYQQALGQGPQFIFQYYEEEERQRGNFPDRFSGHQFPNYSSELNVNALLLGDSALYLCASSLGQWGNQPQHFGDGTRLSIL.

The chain carries TRBV5-1 and TRBJ2-1, with 12 bases matching TRBD2. J lost 4 bases, V lost 1 base, and 6 bases had no gene match. Germline CDR1 SGHRS, CDR2 YFSETQ. This CDR3 comprises 17 residues. Here the CDR3 DNA reads TGCGCCAGCAGCTTGCCTAGCGGGGGGGCGGGATACAATGAGCAGTTCTTC. It codes for CASSLPSGGAGYNEQFF.

This clonotype was seen more than once but under ten times. V gene TRBV20-1 combines with J gene TRBJ1-1; a weak D match, TRBD1 (5 bases). The CDR3 sequence is 13 residues long. V lost 3 bases and J 1 base, leaving 9 bases between the germline ends. Germline values: CDR1 DFQATT, CDR2 SNEGSKA (reference sequence). CDR3 residues: CSARNTGNTEAFF. The CDR3 nucleotides read TGCAGTGCTAGGAATACAGGGAACACTGAAGCTTTCTTT.

This clonotype was found many times. The V call is TRBV4-2, the J call TRBJ2-5; no firm D call. The CDR3 loop spans 16 amino acids. The germline V gene has CDR1 LGHNA and CDR2 YNFKEQ. Trimming left V 5 bases short and J 2 bases short, with 18 bases between. The CDR3 DNA reads as TGTGCCAGCAGCTACGACTCGAGCTCACTTCAAGAGACCCAGTACTTC. This gives the protein CASSYDSSSLQETQYF.

This clonotype was picked up many times. The genes are TRBV7-8 and TRBJ2-7; the D is unclear. Germline values: CDR1 SGHVS, CDR2 FQNEAQ. The CDR3 is made up of 13 amino acids. Trimming removed 1 base at V and 3 bases at J, with 7 bases between. CDR3 region: CASSLEGIYEQYF. CDR3 nucleotide sequence: TGTGCCAGCAGCTTAGAAGGGATCTACGAGCAGTACTTC.

This clonotype was counted only a few times. The chain uses TRBV5-5 and TRBJ2-7, with no clear D. V lost 1 base and J 2 bases, leaving 10 bases between the germline ends. The CDR3 loop spans 14 amino acids. The germline gives CDR1 SGHKS, CDR2 YYEKEE (reference sequence). CDR3 protein: CASSLRSYAYEQYF. CDR3 DNA: TGTGCCAGCAGCTTGAGATCCTACGCCTACGAGCAGTACTTC.

This clonotype was seen ten or more times. This rearrangement joins TRBV20-1 to TRBJ2-3; TRBD1 matches 9 bases. Germline V gives CDR1 DFQATT, CDR2 SNEGSKA (reference sequence). The V gene end was trimmed by 5 bases and the J gene end by 2 bases; junction bases not matched to a gene: 5. CDR3 length equals 14 residues. The CDR3 DNA sequence: TGCAGTGCTGGGACAGGGCCTTACACAGATACGCAGTATTTT. Translated, it gives CSAGTGPYTDTQYF.

This clonotype was recorded at least ten times. The CDR3 DNA sequence: TGCGCCAGCAGCTTGGAGCGGGGTGGTTTAGAGACCCAGTACTTC. Translated, it gives CASSLERGGLETQYF. The chain is built from TRBV5-1 and TRBJ2-5, with 7 bases matching TRBD2. Germline assignment: CDR1 SGHRS and CDR2 YFSETQ. This CDR3 contains 15 residues. The trim removed 0 bases at V and 4 bases at J, leaving 6 bases unmatched.

This chain uses TRBV6-6 with TRBJ1-2; TRBD1 agrees at 7 bases. Germline assignment: CDR1 MNHNY and CDR2 SVGAGI (reference sequence). CDR3 length: 14 residues. V was clipped by 5 bases and J by 4 bases; unmatched bases: 7. The CDR3 DNA is TGTGCCAGCAGTCATTTCACAGGGGCCTATGGCTACACCTTC. Encoded protein: CASSHFTGAYGYTF.

This clonotype was detected a few times. This chain connects TRBV29-1 to TRBJ1-4; D not resolved. The CDR3 totals 12 residues. V was clipped by 5 bases and J by 2 bases, with 6 bases between them. CDR1 is SQVTM, CDR2 ANQGSEA, per germline. The chain's CDR3 is CSVLTTNEKLFF. In DNA, the CDR3 is TGCAGCGTTCTGACGACTAATGAAAAACTGTTTTTT.

This clonotype was observed at least ten times. The rearrangement uses TRBV6-5 and TRBJ2-7; 7 bases are a match to TRBD1. Per the germline V gene, CDR1 is MNHEY and CDR2 is SVGAGI. CDR3 size: 14 residues. Unmatched junction bases numbered 10, after V lost 7 bases and J lost 4 bases. In nucleotides, the CDR3 is TGTGCCAGCACCCACAGGGGTCAAATTTACGAGCAGTACTTC. Translation gives CASTHRGQIYEQYF.

This clonotype was observed many times. V is TRBV7-2 and J is TRBJ2-5; D is perhaps TRBD1 or TRBD2 (5 bases each). Looked up from germline, CDR1 is SGHTA and CDR2 is FQGNSA. V was cut by 5 bases and J by 5 bases, with 21 bases left in between. The CDR3 runs to 16 residues. The CDR3 DNA reads as TGTGCCAGCAGCCCAGCGGTCGGCAGGGTTGGGGAGACCCAGTACTTC. Amino acids: CASSPAVGRVGETQYF.

This clonotype occurred a few times. This chain uses TRBV19 with TRBJ2-7; 11 positions match TRBD2. Losses at the gene ends were 8 bases for V and 4 bases for J; bases not matched to a gene: 13. Germline V gene sequence: CDR1 LNHDA, CDR2 SQIVND (reference sequence). There are 16 residues in the CDR3. The CDR3 DNA reads TGTGCCAGTTCGATGGTCCCGGGACTAGCGGCTTACGAGCAGTACTTC. It codes for CASSMVPGLAAYEQYF.

This clonotype was recorded many times. The chain recombines TRBV29-1 with TRBJ2-5; perhaps TRBD2 as D (7 bases). The V gene's germline CDR1 is SQVTM and CDR2 ANQGSEA. The CDR3 is made up of 13 amino acids. Trimming stripped 8 bases from V and 1 base from J, with 14 bases between. The CDR3 sequence is CSLGGAPQETQYF. CDR3 DNA sequence: TGCAGCCTAGGGGGGGCCCCCCAAGAGACCCAGTACTTC. The entire variable domain, with the rest obtained from reference TRBV29-1 and TRBJ2-5, is as follows: SAVISQKPSRDICQRGTSLTIQCQVDSQVTMMFWYRQQPGQSLTLIATANQGSEATYESGFVIDKFPISRPNLTFSTLTVSNMSPEDSSIYLCSLGGAPQETQYFGPGTRLLVL.

This clonotype was counted a few times. CDR3 sequence reads: CASSFPYRQRQVYGYTF. The CDR3 region has the DNA TGTGCCAGCAGCTTCCCTTACCGACAGCGACAGGTCTATGGCTACACCTTC. The chain links TRBV11-2 to TRBJ1-2; tentative D call: TRBD1 (6 bases). The length of the CDR3 is 17 residues. The germline V gene encodes CDR1 SGHAT and CDR2 FQNNGV. Trimming stripped 3 bases from V and 4 bases from J, with 21 bases between.

This clonotype was observed many times. The chain links TRBV29-1 to TRBJ2-4; D unresolved. V was cut by 7 bases and J by 6 bases, with 19 bases left in between. Germline lookup yields CDR1 SQVTM and CDR2 ANQGSEA. There are 14 residues in the CDR3. The CDR3 reads CSARQELRGNIQYF. In DNA, the CDR3 is TGCAGCGCCCGCCAGGAGTTGAGAGGAAACATTCAGTACTTC.

The table lists this clonotype with many counts. The genes are TRBV10-3 and TRBJ1-5; D perhaps matches TRBD1 (5 bases). Germline CDR1 ENHRY, CDR2 SYGVKD. The CDR3 has 13 amino acids. The germline V and J ends were trimmed by 3 bases and 6 bases, with 9 bases remaining between them. Written as DNA, the CDR3 is TGTGCCATCAGTGAACGGGGGAGTCAGCCCCAGCATTTT. The encoded protein is CAISERGSQPQHF.

The table lists this clonotype with a few counts. The rearrangement joins TRBV12-3 or TRBV12-4 to TRBJ2-2; D may match TRBD1 or TRBD2 (6 bases each). This CDR3 has 15 residues. The ends were cut back, 6 bases at V and 6 bases at J, with 17 bases in the middle. CDR3 DNA: TGTGCCAGCAGGCCCGGGGCTAGGGGGGCCGGGGAGCTGTTTTTT. Protein sequence: CASRPGARGAGELFF.

This clonotype was recorded a few times. The chain carries TRBV28 and TRBJ1-1; D not resolved. The germline V gene has CDR1 MDHEN and CDR2 SYDVKM. V gave up 10 bases and J gave up 5 bases, with 14 bases separating them. CDR3 size: 12 residues. The CDR3 DNA reads as TGTGCCACGAAGGAGGGTAGGACTGAAGCTTTCTTT. Protein: CATKEGRTEAFF. Combining the CDR3 with reference TRBV28 and TRBJ1-1 gives the whole variable domain DVKVTQSSRYLVKRTGEKVFLECVQDMDHENMFWYRQDPGLGLRLIYFSYDVKMKEKGDIPEGYSVSREKKERFSLILESASTNQTSMYLCATKEGRTEAFFGQGTRLTVV.

Details on this clonotype: The junction and the germline gene differ at one end; a read error may be behind it. V is TRBV5-1 and J is TRBJ2-5; possible D gene TRBD2, 5 bases. Germline CDR1 is SGHRS and CDR2 is YFSETQ. The CDR3 length is 15 residues. The CDR3 DNA sequence: TGCGCCAGCAGCTCACCGACTAATTACCAAGGGACCCAGTACTTC. This translates into CASSSPTNYQGTQYF.

This clonotype was seen at least ten times. This chain uses TRBV3-1 with TRBJ2-3; TRBD2 aligns across 14 bases. CDR1 is LGHDT, CDR2 YNNKEL, per germline (reference sequence). V dropped 1 base and J dropped 4; count of bases not matched to a gene: 1. CDR3 size: 16 residues. CDR3 sequence: CASSQVTSGGADTQYF. The DNA of the CDR3 is TGTGCCAGCAGCCAAGTGACTAGCGGGGGGGCAGATACGCAGTATTTT.

This clonotype has at least ten counts. The V call is TRBV5-4, the J call TRBJ1-4; D gene unclear. Germline V lookup: CDR1 SGHNT, CDR2 YYREEE (reference sequence). Deletions cut 1 base from V and 8 bases from J, with 6 bases between. The CDR3 totals 12 residues. The CDR3 DNA sequence: TGTGCCAGCAGCTTGCGTAACGAAAAACTGTTTTTT. Translated, it gives CASSLRNEKLFF.

This clonotype has only a few counts. V usage is TRBV7-7 and J usage is TRBJ2-3, with 7 bases matching TRBD2. The CDR3 sequence is 13 residues long. J lost 8 bases, V lost 2 bases, and 4 bases had no gene match. CDR1 is SSHAT and CDR2 is FNYEAQ in the germline V gene (reference sequence). The CDR3 sequence is CASSLSWEGTQYF. CDR3 nucleotides: TGTGCCAGCAGCTTAAGTTGGGAGGGTACGCAGTATTTT.

This clonotype occurred a few times. The chain uses TRBV14 and TRBJ2-7; D is perhaps TRBD1 or TRBD2 (5 bases each). This CDR3 is 16 amino acids long. CDR1 is SGHDN, CDR2 FVKESK, per germline. Trimming stripped 1 base from V and 7 bases from J, with 20 bases between. The CDR3 bases are TGTGCCAGCAGCCAAGGCGGGTTTTGGGACGTTGGAGAGCAGTACTTC. This sequence encodes CASSQGGFWDVGEQYF.